A selection of T cell receptor beta chains follows, all from one sample in a study of cytomegalovirus exposure and HLA in healthy donors. Some clones are missing from TCRdb's copy, which holds only in-frame ones; the method was immunoSEQ multiplex PCR. The data contain some 170,000 clones, about 72% of them singletons. Specimen: PBMCs. These receptor sequences come from a human donor in good health. Both conserved end residues are part of each CDR3. The D gene is left open where the match is weak. Part of the rows lack a size; the others show once, few, many or a class for expanded clones.

-,TRBV27,TRBJ1-1,-,CASMGAAAGDTEAFF,TGTGCCAGCATGGGGGCCGCTGCGGGGGACACTGAAGCTTTCTTT
-,TRBV27,TRBJ1-1,TRBD1,CASTQGGRNTEAFF,TGTGCCAGCACTCAAGGGGGCAGGAACACTGAAGCTTTCTTT
-,TRBV5-1,TRBJ2-5,TRBD2,CASSRRTSGGEETQYF,TGCGCCAGCAGCCGACGGACTAGCGGGGGGGAAGAGACCCAGTACTTC
once,TRBV6-5,TRBJ1-4,TRBD1,CASRRDSNEKLFF,TGTGCCAGCCGGCGGGACAGCAATGAAAAACTGTTTTTT
once,TRBV6-6,TRBJ1-2,TRBD1,CASSLSGTGEYGYTF,TGTGCCAGCAGTTTATCCGGGACAGGGGAATATGGCTACACCTTC
-,TRBV30,TRBJ1-1,-,CAWSGGTSTEAFF,TGTGCCTGGAGTGGGGGCACGAGCACTGAAGCTTTCTTT
few,TRBV2,TRBJ1-3,TRBD1,CASTRGSSGNTIYF,TGTGCCAGCACCAGGGGGAGCTCTGGAAACACCATATATTTT
-,TRBV6-6,TRBJ2-7,TRBD1,CASSRGQQYEQYF,TGTGCCAGCAGTAGGGGACAGCAATACGAGCAGTACTTC
few,TRBV14,TRBJ1-4,-,CASSFGSGVEKLFF,TGTGCCAGCAGCTTTGGTTCGGGAGTCGAAAAACTGTTTTTT
-,TRBV5-1,TRBJ1-6,TRBD1,CASSLAPDRGNSPLHF,TGCGCCAGCAGCTTGGCCCCCGACAGGGGGAATTCACCCCTCCACTTT
few,TRBV6-6,TRBJ1-4,-,CASSYGQSNEKLFF,TGTGCCAGCAGTTACGGACAGAGTAATGAAAAACTGTTTTTT
-,TRBV2,TRBJ1-2,-,CARQNSFYGYTF,TGTGCCCGACAAAACAGTTTCTATGGCTACACCTTC
-,TRBV6-6,TRBJ2-7,-,CASTVQGVEQYF,TGTGCCAGCACCGTACAGGGAGTCGAGCAGTACTTC
-,TRBV19,TRBJ1-1,-,CASSTPKGMNTEAFF,TGTGCCAGTAGTACCCCCAAGGGGATGAACACTGAAGCTTTCTTT
-,TRBV6-5,TRBJ1-6,-,CASSYSRGGPLHF,TGTGCCAGCAGTTACTCGCGAGGGGGTCCCCTCCACTTT
-,TRBV11-3,TRBJ2-7,TRBD2,CASSLGTSGANEQYF,TGTGCCAGCAGCTTAGGGACTAGCGGGGCCAACGAGCAGTACTTC
-,TRBV7-6,TRBJ1-5,-,CASSTDIPYQPQHF,TGTGCCAGCAGCACCGACATACCCTATCAGCCCCAGCATTTT
-,TRBV7-7,TRBJ2-7,-,CASSLDEGNYEQYF,TGTGCTAGCAGCTTAGACGAGGGAAACTACGAGCAGTACTTC
-,TRBV6-5,TRBJ2-7,-,CASSYGGTARGEQYF,TGTGCCAGCAGTTATGGGGGGACAGCCAGAGGGGAGCAGTACTTC
-,TRBV11-2,TRBJ1-2,TRBD1,CASSLAGTGRFGYTF,TGTGCCAGCAGCTTAGCAGGGACAGGGAGGTTCGGCTACACCTTC
-,TRBV7-8,TRBJ1-2,TRBD1,CASSSTGVGDGYTF,TGTGCCAGCAGCTCCACAGGGGTGGGGGATGGCTACACCTTC
-,TRBV5-6,TRBJ2-7,-,CASSSGLYEQYF,TGTGCCAGCAGCTCGGGACTTTACGAGCAGTACTTC
-,TRBV6-5,TRBJ1-3,TRBD1,CASSFGQAGNTIYF,TGTGCCAGCAGTTTCGGACAGGCTGGAAACACCATATATTTT
-,TRBV30,TRBJ2-5,-,CAWSVGGGETQYF,TGTGCCTGGAGTGTAGGGGGTGGGGAGACCCAGTACTTC
-,TRBV5-1,TRBJ1-4,-,CASSASGVLNEKLFF,TGCGCCAGCAGCGCCTCAGGGGTGCTTAATGAAAAACTGTTTTTT
-,TRBV29-1,TRBJ1-4,-,CSVGRGGYEKLFF,TGCAGCGTTGGGAGGGGGGGATATGAAAAACTGTTTTTT
-,TRBV25-1,TRBJ1-1,-,CASSESRAGNTEAFF,TGTGCCAGCAGTGAATCTAGGGCGGGGAACACTGAAGCTTTCTTT
once,TRBV5-1,TRBJ2-3,TRBD2,CASSRTRPSTDTQYF,TGCGCCAGCAGCCGGACTAGGCCTAGCACAGATACGCAGTATTTT
-,TRBV10-3,TRBJ2-5,-,CAISEGAGQETQYF,TGTGCCATCAGTGAAGGAGCGGGCCAAGAGACCCAGTACTTC
once,TRBV19,TRBJ2-1,TRBD2,CASSILSPSGNNEQFF,TGTGCCAGTAGTATACTTAGTCCTAGCGGAAACAATGAGCAGTTCTTC
-,TRBV19,TRBJ1-2,TRBD1,CASSPTGEGYTF,TGTGCCAGTAGTCCTACAGGGGAAGGCTACACCTTC
-,TRBV4-3,TRBJ2-3,-,CASSQDRTGVIITDTQYF,TGCGCCAGCAGCCAAGATCGGACGGGGGTAATTATCACAGATACGCAGTATTTT
-,TRBV27,TRBJ1-1,TRBD1,CASSIQGWNTEAFF,TGTGCCAGCAGTATACAGGGGTGGAACACTGAAGCTTTCTTT
few,TRBV7-8,TRBJ2-7,-,CASSPLTGYYEQYF,TGTGCCAGCAGCCCCTTGACAGGTTACTACGAGCAGTACTTC
-,TRBV7-9,TRBJ1-3,-,CASSPDRNTIYF,TGTGCCAGCAGCCCGGACAGAAACACCATATATTTT
-,TRBV2,TRBJ1-5,-,CASSEAAGRGNQPQHF,TGTGCCAGCAGTGAAGCGGCAGGGCGTGGCAATCAGCCCCAGCATTTT
-,TRBV15,TRBJ2-3,TRBD1,CATSRLGQGGTDTQYF,TGTGCCACCAGCAGGTTGGGACAGGGAGGCACAGATACGCAGTATTTT
few,TRBV5-5,TRBJ1-5,-,CASSVTGPNQPQHF,TGTGCCAGCAGCGTAACAGGGCCCAATCAGCCCCAGCATTTT
-,TRBV29-1,TRBJ2-1,TRBD1,CSTRQGANPSSYNEQFF,TGCAGCACCCGACAGGGGGCGAACCCCAGCTCCTACAATGAGCAGTTCTTC
-,TRBV7-2,TRBJ2-5,-,CASSLAGLQETQYF,TGTGCCAGCAGCTTAGCAGGACTCCAAGAGACCCAGTACTTC
-,TRBV6-5,TRBJ2-7,TRBD2,CASSYGRGGANEQYF,TGTGCCAGCAGTTACGGTCGCGGGGGGGCCAACGAGCAGTACTTC
-,TRBV5-1,TRBJ2-7,-,CASSLGQADYEQYF,TGCGCCAGCAGCTTGGGACAGGCTGACTACGAGCAGTACTTC
-,TRBV15,TRBJ2-7,TRBD1,CATSRDPLDRGRPYEQYF,TGTGCCACCAGCAGAGATCCCCTAGACAGGGGTAGACCCTACGAGCAGTACTTC
-,TRBV4-1,TRBJ2-7,-,CASSQGGILPTRYEQYF,TGCGCCAGCAGCCAAGGAGGAATTCTCCCGACGAGGTACGAGCAGTACTTC
few,TRBV2,TRBJ1-1,-,CASSELTEAFF,TGTGCCAGCAGTGAACTTACTGAAGCTTTCTTT
-,TRBV2,TRBJ2-2,-,CASTPTGNTGELFF,TGTGCCAGCACCCCGACAGGGAACACCGGGGAGCTGTTTTTT
-,TRBV19,TRBJ1-4,-,CASTPSGGPNEKLFF,TGTGCCAGTACCCCATCCGGGGGGCCTAATGAAAAACTGTTTTTT
-,TRBV28,TRBJ1-5,-,CASSDPWITAGLSNQPQHF,TGTGCCAGCAGTGATCCATGGATAACGGCAGGACTAAGCAATCAGCCCCAGCATTTT
-,TRBV19,TRBJ1-1,TRBD1,CASSTQLGQANTEAFF,TGTGCCAGTAGTACCCAACTCGGACAGGCGAACACTGAAGCTTTCTTT
-,TRBV6-5,TRBJ2-1,-,CASSYADSAYNEQFF,TGTGCCAGCAGTTACGCGGACAGCGCCTACAATGAGCAGTTCTTC
-,TRBV19,TRBJ1-5,-,CASMRAGVGQPQHF,TGTGCCAGTATGCGCGCAGGGGTGGGTCAGCCCCAGCATTTT
-,TRBV4-3,TRBJ2-7,TRBD2,CASSRSTSTTYEQYF,TGCGCCAGCAGCCGATCGACTAGCACCACCTACGAGCAGTACTTC
few,TRBV11-2,TRBJ2-4,TRBD2,CASSLGVRASGGKNIQYF,TGTGCCAGCAGCTTGGGGGTTCGGGCTAGCGGGGGAAAAAACATTCAGTACTTC
-,TRBV11-2,TRBJ1-3,-,CASSFTGYGNTIYF,TGTGCCAGCAGCTTTACAGGCTACGGAAACACCATATATTTT
-,TRBV27,TRBJ2-1,TRBD2,CASSLQGGYNEQFF,TGTGCCAGCAGTTTGCAGGGAGGGTACAATGAGCAGTTCTTC